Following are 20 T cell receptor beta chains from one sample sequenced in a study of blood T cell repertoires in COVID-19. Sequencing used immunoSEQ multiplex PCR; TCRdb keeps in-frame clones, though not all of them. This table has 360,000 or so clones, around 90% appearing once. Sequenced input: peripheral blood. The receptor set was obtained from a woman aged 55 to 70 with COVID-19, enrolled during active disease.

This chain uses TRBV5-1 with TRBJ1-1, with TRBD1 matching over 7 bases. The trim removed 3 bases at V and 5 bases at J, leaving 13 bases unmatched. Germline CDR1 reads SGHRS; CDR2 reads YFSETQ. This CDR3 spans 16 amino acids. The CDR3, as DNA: TGCGCCAGCAGCTCCCTTGGGACAGCCCGTGGAACTGAAGCTTTCTTT. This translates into CASSSLGTARGTEAFF.

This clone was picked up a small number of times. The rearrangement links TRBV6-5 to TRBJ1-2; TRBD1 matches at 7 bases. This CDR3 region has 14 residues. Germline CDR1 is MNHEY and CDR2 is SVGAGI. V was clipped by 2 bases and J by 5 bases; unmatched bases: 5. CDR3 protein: CASSYDGTAYGYTF. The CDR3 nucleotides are TGTGCCAGCAGTTACGACGGGACAGCATATGGCTACACCTTC.

DNA for the CDR3: TGTGCCAGCTCCCCTATAGCACTCCGGGACAGGGCTTTCTATGGCTACACCTTC. This sequence encodes CASSPIALRDRAFYGYTF. This sequence joins TRBV18 and TRBJ1-2; TRBD1 matches at 9 bases. Trimming cost V 6 bases and J 4 bases; bases outside gene matches: 18. Germline assignment: CDR1 KGHSH and CDR2 LQKENI. The CDR3 is 18 residues long. Full variable domain (rest looked up from reference TRBV18 and TRBJ1-2): NAGVMQNPRHLVRRRGQEARLRCSPMKGHSHVYWYRQLPEEGLKFMVYLQKENIIDESGMPKERFSAEFPKEGPSILRIQQVVRGDSAAYFCASSPIALRDRAFYGYTFGSGTRLTVV.

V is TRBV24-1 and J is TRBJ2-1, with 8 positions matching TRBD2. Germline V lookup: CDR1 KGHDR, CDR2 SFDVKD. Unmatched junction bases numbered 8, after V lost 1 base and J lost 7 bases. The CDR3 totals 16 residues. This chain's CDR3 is CATSDFQRGRLNEQFF. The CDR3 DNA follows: TGTGCCACCAGTGATTTCCAGCGGGGGCGACTAAATGAGCAGTTCTTC.

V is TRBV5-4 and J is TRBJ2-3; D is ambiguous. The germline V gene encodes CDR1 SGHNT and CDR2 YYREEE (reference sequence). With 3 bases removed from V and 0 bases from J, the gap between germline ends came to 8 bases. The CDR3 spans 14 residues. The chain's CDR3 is CASSSPGSTDTQYF. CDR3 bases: TGTGCCAGCAGCTCCCCGGGTAGCACAGATACGCAGTATTTT.

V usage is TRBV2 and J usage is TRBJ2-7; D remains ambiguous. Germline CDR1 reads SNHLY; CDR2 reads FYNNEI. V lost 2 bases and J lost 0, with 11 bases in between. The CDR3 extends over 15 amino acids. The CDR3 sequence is CASSETQASSYEQYF. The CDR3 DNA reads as TGTGCCAGCAGTGAAACGCAGGCGAGCTCCTACGAGCAGTACTTC.

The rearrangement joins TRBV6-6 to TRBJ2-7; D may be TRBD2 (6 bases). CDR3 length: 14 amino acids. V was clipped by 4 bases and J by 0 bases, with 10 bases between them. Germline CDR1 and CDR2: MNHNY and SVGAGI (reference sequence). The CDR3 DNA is TGTGCCAGCAGTTGGGGGGTTGGCTCCTACGAGCAGTACTTC. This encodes CASSWGVGSYEQYF.

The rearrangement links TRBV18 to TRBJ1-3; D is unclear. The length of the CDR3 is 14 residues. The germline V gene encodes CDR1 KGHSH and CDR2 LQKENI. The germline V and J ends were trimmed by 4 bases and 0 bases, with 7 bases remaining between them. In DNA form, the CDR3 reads TGTGCCAGCTCACATTACAGCTCTGGAAACACCATATATTTT. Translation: CASSHYSSGNTIYF. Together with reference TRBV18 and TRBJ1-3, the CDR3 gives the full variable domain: NAGVMQNPRHLVRRRGQEARLRCSPMKGHSHVYWYRQLPEEGLKFMVYLQKENIIDESGMPKERFSAEFPKEGPSILRIQQVVRGDSAAYFCASSHYSSGNTIYFGEGSWLTVV.

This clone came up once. CDR3 region: CASSIASGVPSYNEQFF. Here the CDR3 DNA reads TGTGCCAGTAGTATCGCTAGCGGGGTCCCATCCTACAATGAGCAGTTCTTC. J is TRBJ2-1 and V is TRBV19; TRBD2 aligns across 9 bases. V lost 3 bases, J lost 1 base, and 7 bases stayed unmatched. CDR1 and CDR2 (germline): LNHDA, SQIVND (reference sequence). The CDR3 covers 17 residues.

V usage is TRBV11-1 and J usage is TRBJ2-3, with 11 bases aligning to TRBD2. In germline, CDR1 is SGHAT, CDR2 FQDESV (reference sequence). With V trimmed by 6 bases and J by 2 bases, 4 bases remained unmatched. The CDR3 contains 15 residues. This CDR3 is CASRPTSGVTDTQYF. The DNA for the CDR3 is TGTGCCAGCAGGCCGACTAGCGGGGTCACAGATACGCAGTATTTT.

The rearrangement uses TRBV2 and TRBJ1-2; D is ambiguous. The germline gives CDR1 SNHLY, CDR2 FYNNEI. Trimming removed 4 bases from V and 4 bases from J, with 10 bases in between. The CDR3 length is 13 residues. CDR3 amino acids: CASSGSGAYGYTF. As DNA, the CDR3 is TGTGCCAGCAGTGGGTCCGGAGCCTATGGCTACACCTTC.

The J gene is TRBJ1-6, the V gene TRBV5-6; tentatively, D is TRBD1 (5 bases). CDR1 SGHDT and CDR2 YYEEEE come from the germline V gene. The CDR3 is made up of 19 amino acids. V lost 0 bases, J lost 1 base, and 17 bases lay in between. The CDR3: CASSLAQGIGYSYNSPLHF. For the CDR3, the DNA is TGTGCCAGCAGCTTGGCGCAGGGCATCGGGTATTCCTATAATTCACCCCTCCACTTT.

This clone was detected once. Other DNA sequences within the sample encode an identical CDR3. CDR3 bases: TGTGCCAGTAGTATAGGCAGAAATGAAAAACTGTTTTTT. Its translation is CASSIGRNEKLFF. The chain joins TRBV19 to TRBJ1-4; unclear D gene. CDR1 and CDR2 from the germline V gene are LNHDA and SQIVND (reference sequence). This CDR3 region has 13 residues. V was shortened by 1 base and J by 5 bases, with 5 bases between the two germline ends. Full variable domain (missing parts from reference TRBV19 and TRBJ1-4): DGGITQSPKYLFRKEGQNVTLSCEQNLNHDAMYWYRQDPGQGLRLIYYSQIVNDFQKGDIAEGYSVSREKKESFPLTVTSAQKNPTAFYLCASSIGRNEKLFFGSGTQLSVL.

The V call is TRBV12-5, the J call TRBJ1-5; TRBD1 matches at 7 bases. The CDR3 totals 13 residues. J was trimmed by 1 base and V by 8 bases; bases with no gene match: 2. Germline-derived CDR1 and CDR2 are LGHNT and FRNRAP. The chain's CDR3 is CASSRGSNQPQHF. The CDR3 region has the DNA TGTGCTAGTAGCAGGGGGAGCAATCAGCCCCAGCATTTT.

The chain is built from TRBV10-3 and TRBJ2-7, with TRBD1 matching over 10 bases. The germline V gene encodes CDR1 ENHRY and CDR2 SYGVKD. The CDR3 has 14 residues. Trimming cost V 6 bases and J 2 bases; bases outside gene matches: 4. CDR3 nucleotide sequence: TGTGCCATCAGATACGGGACAGGGGCCTACGAGCAGTACTTC. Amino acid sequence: CAIRYGTGAYEQYF.

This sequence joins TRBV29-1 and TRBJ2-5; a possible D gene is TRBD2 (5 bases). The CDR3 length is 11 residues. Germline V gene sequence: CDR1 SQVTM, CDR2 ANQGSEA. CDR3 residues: CWGAIGETQYF. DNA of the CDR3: TGCTGGGGAGCAATTGGGGAGACCCAGTACTTC.

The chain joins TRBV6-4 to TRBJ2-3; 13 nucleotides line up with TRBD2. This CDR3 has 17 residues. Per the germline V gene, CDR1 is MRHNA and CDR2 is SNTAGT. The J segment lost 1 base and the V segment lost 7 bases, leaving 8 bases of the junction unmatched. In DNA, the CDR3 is TGTGCCAGCAACCGACTAGCGGGGGGCCAGGGCACAGATACGCAGTATTTT. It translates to CASNRLAGGQGTDTQYF.

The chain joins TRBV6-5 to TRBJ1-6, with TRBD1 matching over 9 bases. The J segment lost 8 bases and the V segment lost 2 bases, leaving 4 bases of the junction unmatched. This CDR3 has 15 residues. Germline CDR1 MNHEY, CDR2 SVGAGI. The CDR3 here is CASSYTGGEDSPLHF. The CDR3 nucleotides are TGTGCCAGCAGTTACACAGGGGGCGAAGATTCACCCCTCCACTTT.

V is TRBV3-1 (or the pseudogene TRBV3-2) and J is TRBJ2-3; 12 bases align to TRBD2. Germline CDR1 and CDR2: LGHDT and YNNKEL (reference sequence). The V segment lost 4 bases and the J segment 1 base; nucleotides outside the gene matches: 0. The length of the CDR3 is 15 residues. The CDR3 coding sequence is TGTGCCAGCAGCCCTAGCGGGGGGGGCACAGATACGCAGTATTTT. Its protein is CASSPSGGGTDTQYF.

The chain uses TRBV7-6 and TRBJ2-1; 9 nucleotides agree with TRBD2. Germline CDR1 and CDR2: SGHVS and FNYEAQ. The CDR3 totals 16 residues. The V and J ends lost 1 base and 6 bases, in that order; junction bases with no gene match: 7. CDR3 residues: CASSLVVATSGNEQFF. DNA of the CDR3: TGTGCCAGCAGCTTAGTAGTCGCGACTAGCGGCAATGAGCAGTTCTTC.